These 6 T cell receptor beta chains originate from one sample sequenced in a study of cytomegalovirus exposure and HLA in healthy donors. Primers: 60 Vbeta forward and 13 Jbeta reverse. Here immunoSEQ multiplex PCR was the method, and the copy in TCRdb shows in-frame clones only, minus some. The repertoire consists of approximately 79,000 clones, with 60% to 85% occurring once and the leading ten covering around 5.4%. Sequenced input: PBMCs. These receptors were obtained from a male donor in good health and CMV-seropositive.

The chain carries TRBV5-1 and TRBJ2-5, with TRBD1 identical over 11 bases. Per germline, CDR1 SGHRS and CDR2 YFSETQ. Trimming took 4 bases from V and 5 from J; bases not matched to a gene: 7. This CDR3 spans 15 amino acids. Here the CDR3 reads CASSQRTGGWETQYF. The CDR3 nucleotides are TGCGCCAGCAGCCAAAGGACAGGGGGCTGGGAGACCCAGTACTTC.

This clone turned up a few times. V usage is TRBV5-1 and J usage is TRBJ1-1; D remains ambiguous. Between the trimmed V and J ends, which lost 6 bases and 1 base, there was a span of 10 bases. The germline CDR1 and CDR2 sequences are SGHRS and YFSETQ. The CDR3 totals 13 residues. CDR3 sequence: CASTPPGNTEAFF. The DNA of the CDR3 is TGCGCCAGCACCCCCCCGGGGAACACTGAAGCTTTCTTT.

In its sample, this clone was seen once. The chain carries TRBV11-2 and TRBJ2-7; D remains ambiguous. The CDR3 consists of 12 residues. Germline V gene sequence: CDR1 SGHAT, CDR2 FQNNGV. Trimming cost V 6 bases and J 6 bases, with 12 bases left between them. CDR3 amino acids: CASSLNRREQYF. CDR3 nucleotide sequence: TGTGCCAGCAGTCTAAACAGACGCGAGCAGTACTTC.

This sequence joins TRBV4-2 and TRBJ2-5, with TRBD1 matching over 7 bases. Germline V gene data show CDR1 as LGHNA and CDR2 as YNFKEQ. The CDR3 totals 14 residues. With 3 bases clipped from V and 5 bases from J, the junction kept 6 bases outside the gene matches. CDR3 residues: CASSHGEGAETQYF. The CDR3 DNA follows: TGTGCCAGCAGCCACGGAGAGGGGGCGGAGACCCAGTACTTC.

The chain combines TRBV9 with TRBJ2-2; D is possibly TRBD2 (7 bases). The germline gives CDR1 SGDLS, CDR2 YYNGEE. The CDR3 extends over 14 amino acids. Trimming took off 3 bases at V and 4 bases at J, with 10 bases between the two ends. CDR3 residues: CASSEGGLTGELFF. The CDR3 region has the DNA TGTGCCAGCAGCGAGGGGGGGCTCACCGGGGAGCTGTTTTTT.

For this clone: One end of the junction fails to match germline, which may point to a read error. The CDR3 sequence is CASSLDRAYEQYF. The CDR3 DNA reads as TGTGCCAGCAGCCTAGACAGGGCCTACGAGCAGTACTTC. The genes are TRBV11-2 and TRBJ2-7; 7 bases are shared with TRBD1. Germline assignment: CDR1 SGHAT and CDR2 FQNNGV. This CDR3 has 13 amino acids.